This entry lists 24 T cell receptor beta chains sequenced from one sample in a study of shared clonotypes between healthy human individuals. TCRdb's table, derived via immunoSEQ multiplex PCR, lists solely in-frame clones and lacks some. The repertoire consists of roughly 1,600,000 clones, with just under 99% occurring once and the leading ten covering around 0.33%. Sequencing was performed on naive CD4+ T cells sorted from blood. Subset specified: CD45RA+ positively selected. These receptors were obtained from a man aged 25 to 40 in good health.

The chain recombines TRBV18 with TRBJ1-1; 7 bases are a match to TRBD1. CDR1 KGHSH and CDR2 LQKENI come from the germline V gene. The CDR3 length is 12 residues. Losses at the gene ends were 6 bases for V and 7 bases for J; bases not matched to a gene: 5. The CDR3 region has the DNA TGTGCCAGCTCGTTAGGGACAGATGAAGCTTTCTTT. Its translation is CASSLGTDEAFF.

This chain joins TRBV7-3 and TRBJ2-1, with 7 nucleotides matching TRBD1. Germline trimming cut 3 bases from V and 5 bases from J; bases unmatched to any gene: 7. The germline V gene encodes CDR1 SGHTA and CDR2 FQGTGA. This CDR3 comprises 15 residues. This CDR3 reads CASSFRQGLHNEQFF. In DNA, the CDR3 is TGTGCCAGCAGCTTCCGACAGGGATTACACAATGAGCAGTTCTTC.

The V and J genes are TRBV11-1 and TRBJ2-7, with D possibly being TRBD2 (6 bases). The length of the CDR3 is 14 residues. Trimming left V 5 bases short and J 3 bases short, with 14 bases between. The V gene's germline CDR1 is SGHAT and CDR2 FQDESV (reference sequence). As DNA, the CDR3 is TGTGCCAGCAGCCGGACTACGGAACACTACGAGCAGTACTTC. Translated: CASSRTTEHYEQYF.

The chain uses TRBV5-1 and TRBJ2-2; no definite D call. The V gene lost 1 base and the J gene lost 0 bases, with 7 bases spanning the gap. CDR3 length: 15 amino acids. Germline V gene lookup returns CDR1 SGHRS and CDR2 YFSETQ. As DNA, the CDR3 is TGCGCCAGCAGCTTGCCTGTTGCGAACACCGGGGAGCTGTTTTTT. Protein sequence: CASSLPVANTGELFF.

The rearrangement links TRBV19 to TRBJ2-1; 11 bases line up with TRBD2. With V trimmed by 6 bases and J by 9 bases, 10 bases remained unmatched. The CDR3 covers 15 residues. From germline, CDR1 is LNHDA and CDR2 SQIVND (reference sequence). The CDR3 here is CASSRLAGFFGEQFF. The CDR3 coding sequence is TGTGCCAGTAGCCGACTAGCGGGATTTTTCGGTGAGCAGTTCTTC.

The chain combines TRBV9 with TRBJ2-3, with TRBD2 identical over 11 bases. J gave up 2 bases and V 0 bases, and 11 bases lay outside the gene matches. This CDR3 is built from 19 residues. Germline loops: CDR1 SGDLS, CDR2 YYNGEE. CDR3 coding DNA: TGTGCCAGCAGCGTAGGGTCTAGCGGGAGGACTCGATACACAGATACGCAGTATTTT. As protein: CASSVGSSGRTRYTDTQYF.

The rearrangement uses TRBV27 and TRBJ2-7, with TRBD2 as a possible D gene (6 bases). The length of the CDR3 is 13 residues. The V gene's germline CDR1 is MNHEY and CDR2 SMNVEV (reference sequence). The V end lost 8 bases, the J end lost 3 bases, and 14 bases lay between the germline ends. For the CDR3, the DNA is TGTGCCAGCTCTCGGCTAGCGCTCTACGAGCAGTACTTC. Encoded protein: CASSRLALYEQYF.

The chain uses TRBV28 and TRBJ1-4, with 8 positions matching TRBD1. Per the germline V gene, CDR1 is MDHEN and CDR2 is SYDVKM. The CDR3 is 16 residues long. V was clipped by 3 bases and J by 6 bases; unmatched bases: 9. CDR3 amino acids: CASSFNRGNLYEKLFF. Here the CDR3 DNA reads TGTGCCAGCAGTTTCAACAGGGGGAATCTATATGAAAAACTGTTTTTT.

As concerns this clone: In the same sample, other DNA sequences code for this CDR3. The gene calls are TRBV19 and TRBJ2-7; D is ambiguous. The V gene lost 5 bases and the J gene lost 2 bases, with 10 bases spanning the gap. The CDR3 contains 13 residues. The germline V gene encodes CDR1 LNHDA and CDR2 SQIVND (reference sequence). CDR3 sequence reads: CASSPSVPYEQYF. The CDR3 nucleotides read TGTGCCAGTAGTCCGAGCGTCCCCTACGAGCAGTACTTC.

The chain links TRBV11-2 to TRBJ2-5; D gene uncertain. V was trimmed by 5 bases and J by 1 base, leaving 8 bases between them. The CDR3 consists of 13 residues. CDR1 is SGHAT, CDR2 FQNNGV, per germline. The CDR3 loop reads CASSPQAQETQYF. CDR3 nucleotide sequence: TGTGCCAGCAGCCCCCAGGCCCAAGAGACCCAGTACTTC.

This chain links TRBV19 with TRBJ2-1; 9 bases match TRBD2. Germline CDR1 is LNHDA and CDR2 is SQIVND (reference sequence). J lost 5 bases, V lost 6 bases, and 5 bases had no gene match. This CDR3 is 14 amino acids long. This chain's CDR3 is CASRNSGGDNEQFF. In nucleotides, the CDR3 is TGTGCCAGTAGAAATAGCGGGGGTGACAATGAGCAGTTCTTC.

The table lists this clone with a count of one. The rearrangement uses TRBV5-1 and TRBJ2-1, with a weak D call TRBD2 (5 bases). The CDR3 covers 16 residues. The V end was cut by 0 bases, the J end by 1 base, with 11 bases between. The V gene's germline CDR1 is SGHRS and CDR2 YFSETQ. The CDR3 region is CASSLVGIPSYNEQFF. CDR3 sequence (DNA): TGCGCCAGCAGCTTGGTCGGGATTCCTTCCTACAATGAGCAGTTCTTC.

This chain uses TRBV7-9 with TRBJ1-1; no firm D call. Trimming shortened V by 3 bases and J by 0 bases, and 11 bases separated the two germline ends. CDR1 and CDR2 (germline): SEHNR, FQNEAQ (reference sequence). The CDR3 totals 15 residues. The CDR3 nucleotides are TGTGCCAGCAGCTTTTTGGGATACATGAACACTGAAGCTTTCTTT. Protein sequence: CASSFLGYMNTEAFF.

The CDR3 spells CASSSPGQSYEQYF. The CDR3 nucleotides read TGCGCCAGCAGCTCCCCCGGACAATCCTACGAGCAGTACTTC. The V and J genes are TRBV5-1 and TRBJ2-7; tentatively, D is TRBD1 (5 bases). Trimming shortened V by 3 bases and J by 1 base, and 11 bases separated the two germline ends. Germline CDR1 and CDR2: SGHRS and YFSETQ. CDR3 length equals 14 residues.

This clone turned up a few times. The same CDR3 arises from other DNA sequences in this sample as well. The CDR3 sequence is CASSYSKETQYF. The CDR3, as DNA: TGTGCCAGCAGTTACTCGAAAGAGACCCAGTACTTC. The chain combines TRBV6-5 with TRBJ2-5; unclear D gene. Germline-derived CDR1 and CDR2 are MNHEY and SVGAGI. The ends were cut back, 0 bases at V and 3 bases at J, with 2 bases in the middle. The CDR3 consists of 12 residues.

V usage is TRBV20-1 and J usage is TRBJ1-2, with D uncertain. The CDR3 has 11 residues. The germline CDR1 and CDR2 sequences are DFQATT and SNEGSKA (reference sequence). V was shortened by 0 bases and J by 7 bases, with 6 bases between the two germline ends. CDR3 bases: TGCAGTGCTAGAGAAAGTAGTGGCTACACCTTC. As protein: CSARESSGYTF.

The rearrangement links TRBV27 to TRBJ2-5, with a possible D match to TRBD1 (6 bases). The V gene's germline CDR1 is MNHEY and CDR2 SMNVEV (reference sequence). The CDR3 covers 15 residues. Trimming stripped 4 bases from V and 0 bases from J, with 12 bases between. CDR3 bases: TGTGCCAGCAGTTCGGCAGGGGCCTACCAAGAGACCCAGTACTTC. This sequence encodes CASSSAGAYQETQYF.

This clone appeared a single time. CDR3 region: CASSYSRQGGADTQYF. The CDR3 coding sequence is TGTGCCAGCAGTTACTCGCGACAGGGGGGCGCAGATACGCAGTATTTT. The genes are TRBV6-6 and TRBJ2-3; 9 nucleotides line up with TRBD1. V lost 0 bases and J lost 4; bases outside the gene matches: 5. CDR3 size: 16 residues. Per the germline V gene, CDR1 is MNHNY and CDR2 is SVGAGI (reference sequence).

This chain uses TRBV30 with TRBJ2-7; no clear D. Between the trimmed V and J ends, which lost 0 bases and 2 bases, there was a span of 8 bases. The CDR3 is made up of 13 amino acids. Germline V gene lookup returns CDR1 GTSNPN and CDR2 SVGIG (reference sequence). CDR3 DNA sequence: TGTGCCTGGAGTGTAGACCGAGCCTACGAGCAGTACTTC. Translation gives CAWSVDRAYEQYF.

The count of this clone is one. This chain connects TRBV11-2 to TRBJ2-5; TRBD2 aligns across 8 bases. This CDR3 is 16 amino acids long. J lost 3 bases, V lost 5 bases, and 11 bases had no gene match. Germline V gene data show CDR1 as SGHAT and CDR2 as FQNNGV. The CDR3 is CASSPIWVGREETQYF. CDR3 sequence (DNA): TGTGCCAGCAGCCCCATTTGGGTCGGGAGGGAAGAGACCCAGTACTTC.

This chain connects TRBV7-9 to TRBJ2-2; D gene unclear. Trimming stripped 3 bases from V and 1 base from J, with 6 bases between. Germline assignment: CDR1 SEHNR and CDR2 FQNEAQ (reference sequence). The length of the CDR3 is 14 residues. CDR3 in DNA: TGTGCCAGCAGCTTCACCCTGAACACCGGGGAGCTGTTTTTT. It yields the protein CASSFTLNTGELFF.

The genes are TRBV7-6 and TRBJ2-5; D remains unclear. From germline, CDR1 is SGHVS and CDR2 FNYEAQ. Trimming removed 1 base at V and 5 bases at J, with 11 bases between. The CDR3 is 14 residues long. In nucleotides, the CDR3 is TGTGCCAGCAGCTTAGTAACCGGTGGGGAGACCCAGTACTTC. Translating it yields CASSLVTGGETQYF.

The CDR3 sequence: CASSLVPLEITDTQYF. For the CDR3, the DNA is TGCGCCAGCAGCTTGGTCCCCTTAGAGATCACAGATACGCAGTATTTT. The rearrangement uses TRBV5-1 and TRBJ2-3; D is undetermined. V was shortened by 0 bases and J by 2 bases, with 13 bases between the two germline ends. The V gene's germline CDR1 is SGHRS and CDR2 YFSETQ. The CDR3 is made up of 16 amino acids.

The chain joins TRBV7-8 to TRBJ1-2; D gene unclear. The V gene's germline CDR1 is SGHVS and CDR2 FQNEAQ. The length of the CDR3 is 13 residues. The ends were cut back, 1 base at V and 10 bases at J, with 13 bases in the middle. The CDR3 loop is CASSLDTALPYTF. The CDR3 DNA follows: TGTGCCAGCAGCTTAGATACAGCTCTCCCCTACACCTTC.